One TCR beta chain is described in this entry. As defined, naive CD8 cells were CD45RO-negative and positively selected for CCR7, with terminally differentiated effector memory CD45RA+ cells excluded. This sample was taken from a study of shared clonotypes between healthy human individuals. Measured with immunoSEQ multiplex PCR; TCRdb has only the in-frame clones, and not every one. Found here are 1.5 million to 2.5 million clones, roughly 94% of them singletons; the top ten hold around 1%. V shed 6 bases and J shed 3 bases, with 15 bases lying between them. The CDR3 sequence is 14 residues long. Germline V CDR1 and CDR2: MNHNS, SASEGT.

This chain joins TRBV6-1 and TRBJ2-7; TRBD1 is a possible D gene (5 bases). The clonotype comes from a man between 18 and 35 years old in good health. The sample was naive CD8+ T cells sorted from blood. CDR3 sequence: CASRYRMLGYEQYF. The CDR3 DNA is TGTGCCAGCAGGTACAGGATGCTGGGCTACGAGCAGTACTTC.